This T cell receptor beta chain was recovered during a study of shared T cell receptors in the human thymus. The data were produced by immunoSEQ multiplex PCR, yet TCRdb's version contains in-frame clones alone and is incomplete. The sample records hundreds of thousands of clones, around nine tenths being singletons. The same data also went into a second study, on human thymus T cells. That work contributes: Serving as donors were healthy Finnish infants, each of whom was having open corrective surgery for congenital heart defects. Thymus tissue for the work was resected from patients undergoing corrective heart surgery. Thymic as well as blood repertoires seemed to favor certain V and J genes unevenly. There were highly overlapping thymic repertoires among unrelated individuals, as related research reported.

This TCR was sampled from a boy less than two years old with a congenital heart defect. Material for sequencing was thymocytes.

The CDR3 DNA follows: TGCGCCAGCAGCCAAGACGCAGGCCTTGGGTACGAGCAGTACTTC. Protein: CASSQDAGLGYEQYF. The chain joins TRBV4-3 to TRBJ2-7, with unresolved D. The length of the CDR3 is 15 residues. V was pared by 0 bases and J by 4 bases, with 13 bases between. The germline gives CDR1 LGHNA, CDR2 YSLEER.